The clone carrying this T cell receptor beta chain was detected a few times. Antigen unknown. Donors were all healthy Caucasians. This CDR3 spans 15 amino acids. V was pared by 2 bases and J by 4 bases, with 11 bases between. Germline V gene lookup returns CDR1 SGHTA and CDR2 FQGNSA. TCRdb ran MiXCR on the 5' RACE reads and lists one entry per CDR3 protein. The sample lists 690,000 or so distinct CDR3 sequences, roughly 6% seen once, with roughly 1.8% in the top ten. The entry originates in a study of identical twins. Whole-study findings and limits: Analyses of zero insertions could be partly confounded by invariant MAIT and iNKT cells. Abundant cord blood beta clonotypes carried fewer insertions; memory repertoires showed none. Twins shared out-of-frame alpha sequences with excess low generation probability.

The V call is TRBV7-2, the J call TRBJ2-2, with D uncertain. The source of this sequence is a man aged 18 to 29 in good health. Source material: naive T cells sorted from blood. The CDR3, as DNA: TGTGCCAGCAGCTTAACCGGGCCCGGCACCGGGGAGCTGTTTTTT. This translates into CASSLTGPGTGELFF.